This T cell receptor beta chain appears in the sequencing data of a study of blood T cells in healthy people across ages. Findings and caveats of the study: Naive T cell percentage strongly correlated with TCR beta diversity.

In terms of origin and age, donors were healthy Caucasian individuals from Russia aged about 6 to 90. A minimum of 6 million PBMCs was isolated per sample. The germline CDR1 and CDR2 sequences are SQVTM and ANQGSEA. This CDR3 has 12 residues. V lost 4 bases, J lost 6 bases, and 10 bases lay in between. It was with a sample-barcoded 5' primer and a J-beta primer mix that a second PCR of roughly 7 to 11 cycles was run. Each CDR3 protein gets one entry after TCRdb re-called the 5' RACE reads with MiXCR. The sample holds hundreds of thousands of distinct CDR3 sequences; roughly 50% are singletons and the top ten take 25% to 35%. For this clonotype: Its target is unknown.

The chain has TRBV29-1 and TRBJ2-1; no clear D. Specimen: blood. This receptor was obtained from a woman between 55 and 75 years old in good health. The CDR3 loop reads CSVVKVSNEQFF. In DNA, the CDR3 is TGCAGCGTTGTCAAGGTCTCCAATGAGCAGTTCTTC.